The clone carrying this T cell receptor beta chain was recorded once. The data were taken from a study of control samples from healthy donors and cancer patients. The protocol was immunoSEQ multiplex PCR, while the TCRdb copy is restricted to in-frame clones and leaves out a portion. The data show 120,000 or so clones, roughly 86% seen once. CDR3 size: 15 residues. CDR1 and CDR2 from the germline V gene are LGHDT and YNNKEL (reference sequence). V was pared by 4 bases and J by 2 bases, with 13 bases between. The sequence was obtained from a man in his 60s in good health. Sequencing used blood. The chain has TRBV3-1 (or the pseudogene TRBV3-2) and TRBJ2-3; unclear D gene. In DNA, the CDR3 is TGTGCCAGCAGCCTCATGATACGGAACACAGATACGCAGTATTTT. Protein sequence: CASSLMIRNTDTQYF.